This TCR beta chain was captured in a study of blood T cell repertoires in COVID-19 (TCRdb year 2020). General notes on the study: Samples from collaborators originated in the United States, Italy and Spain and spanned both the acute and convalescent phases of COVID-19. Nearly every sample came with metadata listing a de-identified subject ID, COVID-19 status, age in years and sex. Deeply sampled blood TCRbeta repertoires from subjects exposed to, actively infected with, or recovered from COVID-19 were included in the dataset. The prospective study material was composed of cDNA or gDNA derived from T cells, B-cell-depleted T cells, or PBMCs. The repertoires were released in a freely available public database intended as a resource for research on the immune response to SARS-CoV-2. The samples were drawn from the first 160 participants of the ongoing ImmuneRACE study and from 1,254 subjects provided by 6 global collaborators. Where available, HLA class I and class II types were taken from metadata supplied by the sample provider and were not determined by assay-based typing. Overall study results and their limits: The amount of clinical and demographic metadata varied by source and participant and was provided uncurated.

The immunoSEQ Assay, a bias-controlled multiplex PCR, was used to amplify TCRbeta CDR3 regions from genomic DNA. The published analysis was carried out like this. Nucleated cell counts per sample were estimated from amplification of reference gene primers within the assay. To quantify the absolute abundance of each unique TCRbeta CDR3 rearrangement, sequence reads were collapsed and filtered. For each sample, productive Simpson clonality was calculated as the square root of Simpson's diversity index across productive rearrangements. Not all clones reach the TCRdb copy of this immuneACCESS table, which keeps in-frame sequences only. Checked studies attribute under half of the gap to unresolved V genes and leave the rest unexplained. V and J calls and clone size come straight from that table; D and trimming were deduced from the DNA. For this sample the table gives more than 100,000 clones, of which about 79% were detected only once. The ten largest clones add up to approximately 16% of the sample.

The collaborating institutions used their own protocols to collect whole blood in K2EDTA tubes. For TCRbeta analysis, collaborators shipped samples in one of three forms: frozen whole blood, isolated PBMCs, or DNA extracted from either of those sample types. To note about this clone: Which antigen it targets is not known. It has no much larger one-base neighbor in the sample; base qualities were not kept.

V and J are truncated by 3 bases and 1 base respectively, leaving an intervening sequence of 10 bases. Taken from cysteine to phenylalanine, the CDR3 has 15 residues. CDR3 DNA only is kept here, 45 bases in frame from base 1. The germline V gene specifies SGHTA as CDR1 and FQGTGA as CDR2. The sequenced material came from peripheral blood. The clonotype comes from a woman in her forties or fifties with acute or convalescent COVID-19. The chain links TRBV7-3 with TRBJ2-1; TRBD2 might be the D gene, on 6 matching bases. The encoded CDR3 is CASSLTEGSYNEQFF. The DNA sequence is TGTGCCAGCAGCTTGACGGAGGGGTCCTACAATGAGCAGTTCTTC.